The rows below give T cell receptor beta chains drawn from one sample of a study of cytomegalovirus exposure and HLA in healthy donors. TCRdb keeps only in-frame clones here, not all; method: immunoSEQ multiplex PCR. The sample shows 120,000 to 150,000 clones, over 75% of them seen only once. Sample: PBMCs. The receptor set was obtained from a woman aged 40 to 50 in good health and CMV-seronegative. Each CDR3 is given with its conserved first and last residue. The order of the fields is clone size, D gene, J gene, V gene, CDR3 protein, CDR3 DNA. D genes are given only for firm matches. Rows may omit the clone size; those that give it use once, few, many or a size class.

clone_size: NA; d_call: TRBD2; j_call: TRBJ2-3; v_call: TRBV11-3; cdr3_aa: CASSLAGGSSTDTQYF; cdr3_nt: TGTGCCAGCAGCTTAGCGGGAGGCTCATCCACAGATACGCAGTATTTT
clone_size: NA; d_call: NA; j_call: TRBJ2-7; v_call: TRBV2; cdr3_aa: CASSASRVYEQYF; cdr3_nt: TGTGCCAGCAGTGCGAGCAGGGTATACGAGCAGTACTTC
clone_size: NA; d_call: NA; j_call: TRBJ2-5; v_call: TRBV5-6; cdr3_aa: CASSSVQETQYF; cdr3_nt: TGTGCCAGCAGCTCGGTACAAGAGACCCAGTACTTC
clone_size: NA; d_call: NA; j_call: TRBJ2-1; v_call: TRBV5-4; cdr3_aa: CASSLPRGVTYNEQFF; cdr3_nt: TGTGCCAGCAGCTTACCCAGGGGGGTGACCTACAATGAGCAGTTCTTC
clone_size: NA; d_call: TRBD2; j_call: TRBJ2-1; v_call: TRBV9; cdr3_aa: CASSAQASGAYNEQFF; cdr3_nt: TGTGCCAGCAGCGCCCAAGCTAGCGGGGCTTACAATGAGCAGTTCTTC
clone_size: NA; d_call: TRBD2; j_call: TRBJ2-7; v_call: TRBV7-8; cdr3_aa: CASSLGGRTPYEQYF; cdr3_nt: TGTGCCAGCAGCTTAGGCGGGAGGACTCCCTACGAGCAGTACTTC
clone_size: once; d_call: NA; j_call: TRBJ1-5; v_call: TRBV19; cdr3_aa: CASSIGGYGQPQHF; cdr3_nt: TGTGCCAGTAGTATTGGCGGGTACGGTCAGCCCCAGCATTTT
clone_size: NA; d_call: TRBD2; j_call: TRBJ2-2; v_call: TRBV11-2; cdr3_aa: CASSLKAGDTGELFF; cdr3_nt: TGTGCCAGCAGCTTAAAAGCGGGAGACACCGGGGAGCTGTTTTTT
clone_size: NA; d_call: TRBD1; j_call: TRBJ2-1; v_call: TRBV4-3; cdr3_aa: CASSQDREVADEQFF; cdr3_nt: TGCGCCAGCAGCCAGGACAGGGAGGTCGCCGATGAGCAGTTCTTC
clone_size: few; d_call: TRBD1; j_call: TRBJ2-7; v_call: TRBV4-1; cdr3_aa: CASSRGQGAEQYF; cdr3_nt: TGCGCCAGCAGCCGGGGACAGGGGGCCGAGCAGTACTTC
clone_size: NA; d_call: NA; j_call: TRBJ1-2; v_call: TRBV29-1; cdr3_aa: CSVWGRGGYTF; cdr3_nt: TGCAGCGTTTGGGGGAGGGGTGGCTACACCTTC
clone_size: NA; d_call: NA; j_call: TRBJ2-3; v_call: TRBV6-6; cdr3_aa: CASAIQTDTQYF; cdr3_nt: TGTGCCAGCGCCATCCAGACAGATACGCAGTATTTT
clone_size: NA; d_call: TRBD2; j_call: TRBJ2-2; v_call: TRBV5-1; cdr3_aa: CASSPPAGGSGELFF; cdr3_nt: TGCGCCAGCAGCCCTCCAGCGGGAGGGAGCGGGGAGCTGTTTTTT
clone_size: NA; d_call: NA; j_call: TRBJ2-3; v_call: TRBV9; cdr3_aa: CASSGSGGPWDTQYF; cdr3_nt: TGTGCCAGCAGCGGTAGCGGAGGGCCCTGGGATACGCAGTATTTT
clone_size: once; d_call: NA; j_call: TRBJ2-5; v_call: TRBV2; cdr3_aa: CASSPIETQYF; cdr3_nt: TGTGCCAGCAGTCCTATAGAGACCCAGTACTTC
clone_size: NA; d_call: TRBD2; j_call: TRBJ2-5; v_call: TRBV10-3; cdr3_aa: CAISATGRERGQETQYF; cdr3_nt: TGTGCCATCAGTGCCACCGGGCGGGAGCGAGGACAAGAGACCCAGTACTTC
clone_size: NA; d_call: TRBD1; j_call: TRBJ2-7; v_call: TRBV9; cdr3_aa: CASSVSGGFSYEQYF; cdr3_nt: TGTGCCAGCAGCGTATCAGGGGGCTTCTCCTACGAGCAGTACTTC
clone_size: NA; d_call: NA; j_call: TRBJ2-7; v_call: TRBV7-2; cdr3_aa: CASSLPGLIYEQYF; cdr3_nt: TGTGCCAGCAGCTTACCGGGACTTATCTACGAGCAGTACTTC
clone_size: NA; d_call: NA; j_call: TRBJ2-2; v_call: TRBV5-8; cdr3_aa: CASSLFRGYTGELFF; cdr3_nt: TGTGCCAGCAGCTTGTTCCGGGGGTACACCGGGGAGCTGTTTTTT
clone_size: NA; d_call: NA; j_call: TRBJ1-5; v_call: TRBV28; cdr3_aa: CASSSIQGRGNQPQHF; cdr3_nt: TGTGCCAGCAGTTCCATCCAGGGTCGGGGCAATCAGCCCCAGCATTTT
clone_size: NA; d_call: TRBD2; j_call: TRBJ2-1; v_call: TRBV9; cdr3_aa: CASSAGLAGKQFF; cdr3_nt: TGTGCCAGCAGCGCGGGACTAGCGGGAAAGCAGTTCTTC
clone_size: NA; d_call: NA; j_call: TRBJ1-1; v_call: TRBV2; cdr3_aa: CASTGEVGGAFF; cdr3_nt: TGTGCCAGCACAGGGGAAGTGGGTGGAGCTTTCTTT
clone_size: NA; d_call: NA; j_call: TRBJ2-7; v_call: TRBV30; cdr3_aa: CAWLRGDKGPYEQYF; cdr3_nt: TGTGCCTGGCTCAGAGGGGACAAAGGGCCCTACGAGCAGTACTTC
clone_size: NA; d_call: TRBD2; j_call: TRBJ2-7; v_call: TRBV20-1; cdr3_aa: CSTLAAYEQYF; cdr3_nt: TGCAGTACACTAGCGGCCTACGAGCAGTACTTC
clone_size: once; d_call: NA; j_call: TRBJ1-1; v_call: TRBV30; cdr3_aa: CAWSVPRFMNTEAFF; cdr3_nt: TGTGCCTGGAGTGTACCCCGGTTCATGAACACTGAAGCTTTCTTT
clone_size: few; d_call: TRBD2; j_call: TRBJ2-2; v_call: TRBV6-1; cdr3_aa: CASSETPAGSGGGELFF; cdr3_nt: TGTGCCAGCAGTGAAACCCCAGCGGGATCAGGTGGCGGGGAGCTGTTTTTT
clone_size: NA; d_call: TRBD1; j_call: TRBJ1-6; v_call: TRBV28; cdr3_aa: CASSAPGTGDSPLHF; cdr3_nt: TGTGCCAGCAGTGCTCCCGGGACAGGCGATTCACCCCTCCACTTT
clone_size: NA; d_call: NA; j_call: TRBJ2-7; v_call: TRBV7-8; cdr3_aa: CASSSAALRSSYEQYF; cdr3_nt: TGTGCCAGCAGCTCCGCCGCCTTGCGGAGCTCCTACGAGCAGTACTTC
clone_size: NA; d_call: NA; j_call: TRBJ1-3; v_call: TRBV5-1; cdr3_aa: CASSFAYPTGNTIYF; cdr3_nt: TGCGCCAGCAGCTTTGCCTACCCTACTGGAAACACCATATATTTT
clone_size: NA; d_call: TRBD1; j_call: TRBJ1-5; v_call: TRBV18; cdr3_aa: CASATGSDQPQHF; cdr3_nt: TGTGCCAGCGCGACAGGGTCGGATCAGCCCCAGCATTTT
clone_size: NA; d_call: NA; j_call: TRBJ2-5; v_call: TRBV29-1; cdr3_aa: CSVEAEARPGETQYF; cdr3_nt: TGCAGCGTTGAAGCTGAAGCCCGACCAGGGGAGACCCAGTACTTC
clone_size: NA; d_call: NA; j_call: TRBJ2-7; v_call: TRBV5-1; cdr3_aa: CASSALLTGSSYEQYF; cdr3_nt: TGCGCCAGCAGCGCCCTATTGACAGGTAGCTCCTACGAGCAGTACTTC
clone_size: NA; d_call: NA; j_call: TRBJ2-7; v_call: TRBV5-8; cdr3_aa: CASSLVPGAYLAYEQYF; cdr3_nt: TGTGCCAGCAGCCTAGTTCCGGGAGCCTACCTTGCCTACGAGCAGTACTTC
clone_size: NA; d_call: NA; j_call: TRBJ2-7; v_call: TRBV30; cdr3_aa: CAWSPLPADTYEQYF; cdr3_nt: TGTGCCTGGAGCCCACTGCCAGCGGATACCTACGAGCAGTACTTC
clone_size: NA; d_call: NA; j_call: TRBJ2-1; v_call: TRBV27; cdr3_aa: CASSLWPFGSDNEQFF; cdr3_nt: TGTGCCAGCAGTTTATGGCCCTTTGGGAGCGACAATGAGCAGTTCTTC
clone_size: NA; d_call: TRBD2; j_call: TRBJ2-1; v_call: TRBV7-2; cdr3_aa: CASSAGPTREGLDEQFF; cdr3_nt: TGTGCCAGCAGCGCTGGCCCTACGCGGGAGGGCCTGGATGAGCAGTTCTTC
clone_size: NA; d_call: NA; j_call: TRBJ2-2; v_call: TRBV4-1; cdr3_aa: CASSPYIAANTGELFF; cdr3_nt: TGCGCCAGCAGCCCATACATAGCCGCGAACACCGGGGAGCTGTTTTTT
clone_size: NA; d_call: NA; j_call: TRBJ1-2; v_call: TRBV9; cdr3_aa: CASSARTVNYGYTF; cdr3_nt: TGTGCCAGCAGCGCACGGACAGTCAACTATGGCTACACCTTC
clone_size: NA; d_call: TRBD1; j_call: TRBJ2-5; v_call: TRBV2; cdr3_aa: CASSDPGQGYETQYF; cdr3_nt: TGTGCCAGCAGTGACCCGGGACAGGGCTATGAGACCCAGTACTTC
clone_size: NA; d_call: TRBD1; j_call: TRBJ2-7; v_call: TRBV18; cdr3_aa: CASSVGGTGIYEQYF; cdr3_nt: TGTGCCAGCTCAGTGGGGGGGACAGGGATCTACGAGCAGTACTTC
clone_size: NA; d_call: TRBD1; j_call: TRBJ2-7; v_call: TRBV27; cdr3_aa: CASSSADRVKDEQYF; cdr3_nt: TGTGCCAGCAGTTCCGCGGACAGGGTAAAGGACGAGCAGTACTTC
clone_size: NA; d_call: NA; j_call: TRBJ1-1; v_call: TRBV2; cdr3_aa: CASRVDLNTEAFF; cdr3_nt: TGTGCCAGCAGAGTGGACTTGAACACTGAAGCTTTCTTT
clone_size: once; d_call: NA; j_call: TRBJ1-5; v_call: TRBV6-1; cdr3_aa: CASSNRFYSNQPQHF; cdr3_nt: TGTGCCAGCAGTAACAGGTTCTATAGCAATCAGCCCCAGCATTTT
clone_size: NA; d_call: TRBD1; j_call: TRBJ2-3; v_call: TRBV6-1; cdr3_aa: CASSQGVGTDTQYF; cdr3_nt: TGTGCCAGCTCTCAGGGGGTGGGCACAGATACGCAGTATTTT
clone_size: NA; d_call: TRBD1; j_call: TRBJ1-1; v_call: TRBV6-1; cdr3_aa: CASRVTGVDTEAFF; cdr3_nt: TGTGCCAGCAGGGTGACAGGGGTGGACACTGAAGCTTTCTTT